This is a list of T cell receptor beta chains from one sample in a study of T-cell reconstitution after alpha-beta-depleted transplantation in children. TCRdb re-derived calls from the PCR reads in MiXCR, one entry per CDR3 protein. Altogether 260,000 or so distinct CDR3 sequences are present, 12% being singletons, with the ten largest covering around 2.8%. Sequencing was performed on PBMCs from the stem cell graft donor, taken from the stem cell graft. These receptors were taken from a human donor who donated a stem cell graft to a child with acute lymphoblastic leukemia. Each CDR3 is given without its conserved first and last residue.

V gene	J gene	CDR3 protein
TRBV10-3	TRBJ2-3	AISGDSRRYTDTQY
TRBV30	TRBJ1-5	AWSYDVGEPQH
TRBV20-1	TRBJ2-7	SAKVDHEQY
TRBV7-2	TRBJ2-3	ASSLRRVTDTQY
TRBV12-3/TRBV12-4	TRBJ2-3	ASRYEGGPD
TRBV20-1	TRBJ2-5	SARPRTEKETQY
TRBV6-5	TRBJ1-1	ASSYLGTANTEAF
TRBV19	TRBJ2-3	ATYMGGTQY
TRBV6-2/TRBV6-3	TRBJ2-7	ASLLRGSSYEQY
TRBV12-3/TRBV12-4	TRBJ2-5	ASSLKAGGWETQY
TRBV9	TRBJ2-1	ASTSSRGPYNEQF
TRBV7-2	TRBJ2-3	ASSLGTSGRRDTQY
TRBV4-2	TRBJ2-3	ASSQEGQGADTQY
TRBV30	TRBJ2-1	ASLVTGAGEQF
TRBV28	TRBJ2-7	ASSTRKAYEQY
TRBV12-3/TRBV12-4	TRBJ2-1	ASRFTGLEEQF
TRBV18	TRBJ2-5	ASSPPQVQETQY
TRBV10-3	TRBJ1-2	ATSGDGGGYT
TRBV11-2	TRBJ2-5	ASSPHSGTQY
TRBV20-1	TRBJ2-5	SARKLAGYQETQY
TRBV6-5	TRBJ2-3	ASSFTGPTDTQY
TRBV20-1	TRBJ1-5	SARDRNQAYSNQPQH
TRBV20-1	TRBJ2-1	SADRDMGLAGVSNEQF
TRBV6-5	TRBJ2-7	ASSYRPGQGRSYEQY
TRBV12-3/TRBV12-4	TRBJ1-5	ASSQDSPPAQH
TRBV6-1	TRBJ2-5	ATRGGPYQETQY
TRBV7-9	TRBJ1-2	ASSLFGSDARARGYT
TRBV20-1	TRBJ1-5	SARPPSVGNQPQH
TRBV7-2	TRBJ2-7	ASSPPRGLTYEQY
TRBV19	TRBJ2-7	ASSIAVSYEQY
TRBV20-1	TRBJ1-5	IARPQGARDQPQH
TRBV18	TRBJ2-1	ASSPPADRASYNEQF
TRBV2	TRBJ1-1	ASILQQENTEAF
TRBV5-1	TRBJ1-1	ASSLVPGMNTEAF
TRBV12-3/TRBV12-4	TRBJ2-1	ASRLYNEQF
TRBV18	TRBJ2-2	ASSLENTGELF
TRBV4-1	TRBJ1-4	ASSQDYGTNEKLF
TRBV20-1	TRBJ2-2	SAQAGGPRNTGELF
TRBV12-3/TRBV12-4	TRBJ2-5	ATRQQETQY